A selection of T cell receptor beta chains follows, all from one sample in a study of blood T cell repertoires in COVID-19. TCRdb keeps only in-frame clones here, not all; method: immunoSEQ multiplex PCR. The table lists some 140,000 clones, about 85% of them singletons. The sequenced material came from peripheral blood. The source is a man in his 60s with COVID-19, enrolled during active disease. Each CDR3 is given with its conserved first and last residue.

v_gene	j_gene	CDR3aa
TRBV29-1	TRBJ1-4	CSVRIQLGEKLFF
TRBV5-1	TRBJ2-5	CASSSGGTAALETQYF
TRBV29-1	TRBJ1-5	CSVGEGGRPQHF
TRBV7-3	TRBJ1-6	CASSGQPNSPLHF
TRBV2	TRBJ1-2	CASSRVDYGYTF
TRBV13	TRBJ1-2	CASSLQAGYGYTF
TRBV7-3	TRBJ2-1	CASSLAGVNEQFF
TRBV19	TRBJ1-3	CASSPRGGNTIYF
TRBV4-3	TRBJ1-5	CASSQDRGIGQPQHF
TRBV2	TRBJ2-3	CASRSRDYSTDTQYF
TRBV6-1	TRBJ1-1	CASRKTDRGTAFF
TRBV28	TRBJ1-5	CASTTGGQPQHF
TRBV5-4	TRBJ2-1	CASSTGLAGGRGNEQFF
TRBV6-5	TRBJ2-2	CASSSAENPNTGELFF
TRBV28	TRBJ1-4	CASSLNEKLFF
TRBV25-1	TRBJ1-2	CASSESLQDYGYTF
TRBV28	TRBJ1-5	CASTMDSRSNQPQHF
TRBV6-2/TRBV6-3	TRBJ2-3	CASSYEASGRVAHDTQYF
TRBV5-1	TRBJ2-3	CASSAQGWGTDTQYF
TRBV18	TRBJ1-1	CASSRQGAGGTEAFF
TRBV5-1	TRBJ2-3	CASSLFRGDTDTQYF